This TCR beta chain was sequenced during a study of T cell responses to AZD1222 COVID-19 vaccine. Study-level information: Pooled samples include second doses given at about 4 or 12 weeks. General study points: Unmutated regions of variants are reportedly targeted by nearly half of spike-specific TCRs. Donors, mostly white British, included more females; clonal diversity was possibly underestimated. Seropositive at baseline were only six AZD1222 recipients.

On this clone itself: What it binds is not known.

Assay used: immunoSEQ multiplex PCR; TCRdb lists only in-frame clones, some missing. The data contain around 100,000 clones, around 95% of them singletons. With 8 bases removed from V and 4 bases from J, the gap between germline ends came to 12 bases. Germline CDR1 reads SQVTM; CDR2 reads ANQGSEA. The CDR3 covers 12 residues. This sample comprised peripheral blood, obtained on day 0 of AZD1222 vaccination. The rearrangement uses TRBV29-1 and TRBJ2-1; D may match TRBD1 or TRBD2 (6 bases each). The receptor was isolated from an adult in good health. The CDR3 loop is CSFRGTYNEQFF. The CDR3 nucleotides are TGCAGCTTTCGCGGGACATACAATGAGCAGTTCTTC.